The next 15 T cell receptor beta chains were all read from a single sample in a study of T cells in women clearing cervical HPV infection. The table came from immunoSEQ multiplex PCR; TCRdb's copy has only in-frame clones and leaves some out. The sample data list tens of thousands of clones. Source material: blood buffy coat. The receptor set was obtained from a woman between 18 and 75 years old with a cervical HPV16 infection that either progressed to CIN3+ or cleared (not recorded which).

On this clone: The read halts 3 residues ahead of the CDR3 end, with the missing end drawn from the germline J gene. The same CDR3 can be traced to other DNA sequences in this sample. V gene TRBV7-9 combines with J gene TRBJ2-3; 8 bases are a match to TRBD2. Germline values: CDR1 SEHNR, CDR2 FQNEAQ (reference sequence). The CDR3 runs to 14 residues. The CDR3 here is CASSPGGGGQPQYF. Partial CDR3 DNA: TGTGCCAGCAGCCCCGGGGGGGGCGGACAGCCG. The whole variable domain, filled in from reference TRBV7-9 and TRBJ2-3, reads DTGVSQNPRHKITKRGQNVTFRCDPISEHNRLYWYRQTLGQGPEFLTYFQNEAQLEKSRLLSDRFSAERPKGSFSTLEIQRTEQGDSAMYLCASSPGGGGQPQYFGPGTRLTVL.

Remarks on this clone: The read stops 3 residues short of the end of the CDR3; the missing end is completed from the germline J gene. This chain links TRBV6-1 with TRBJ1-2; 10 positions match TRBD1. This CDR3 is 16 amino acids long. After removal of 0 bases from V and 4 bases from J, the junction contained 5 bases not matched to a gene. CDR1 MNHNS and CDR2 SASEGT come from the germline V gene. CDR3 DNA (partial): TGTGCCAGCAGTGAAGCTATTGGGGACAGGGGCTATGGC. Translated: CASSEAIGDRGYG. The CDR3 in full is CASSEAIGDRGYGYTF.

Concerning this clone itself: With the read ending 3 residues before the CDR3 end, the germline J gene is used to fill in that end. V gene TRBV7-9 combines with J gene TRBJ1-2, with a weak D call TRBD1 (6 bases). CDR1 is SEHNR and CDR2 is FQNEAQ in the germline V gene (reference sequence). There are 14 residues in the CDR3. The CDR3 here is CASSLSGGADDYTF. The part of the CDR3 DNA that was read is TGTGCCAGCAGCTTAAGCGGGGGGGCGGATGAC.

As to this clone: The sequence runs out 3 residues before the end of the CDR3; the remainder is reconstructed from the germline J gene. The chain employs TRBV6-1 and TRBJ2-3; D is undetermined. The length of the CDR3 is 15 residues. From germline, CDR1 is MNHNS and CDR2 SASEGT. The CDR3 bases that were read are TGTGCCAGCAGTGATGATCAGGTGACCAATCAGCCG. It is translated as CASSDDQVTNQP. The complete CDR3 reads CASSDDQVTNQPQYF.

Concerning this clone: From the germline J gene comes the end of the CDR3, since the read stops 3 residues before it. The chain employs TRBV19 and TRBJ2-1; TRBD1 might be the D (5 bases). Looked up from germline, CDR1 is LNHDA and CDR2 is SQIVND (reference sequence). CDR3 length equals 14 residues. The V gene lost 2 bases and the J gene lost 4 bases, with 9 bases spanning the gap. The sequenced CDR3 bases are TGTGCCAGTAGTATACAGGGTAGGTACAATGAG. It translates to CASSIQGRYNE. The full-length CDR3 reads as CASSIQGRYNEQFF.

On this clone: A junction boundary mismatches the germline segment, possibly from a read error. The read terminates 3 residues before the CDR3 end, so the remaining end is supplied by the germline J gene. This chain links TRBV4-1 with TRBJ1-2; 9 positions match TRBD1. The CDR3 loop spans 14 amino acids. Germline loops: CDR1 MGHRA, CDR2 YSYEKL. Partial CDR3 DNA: TGCGTCAGCAGCCAGGACAGGGGTCCCTATGGC. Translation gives CVSSQDRGPYG. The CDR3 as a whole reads CVSSQDRGPYGYTF.

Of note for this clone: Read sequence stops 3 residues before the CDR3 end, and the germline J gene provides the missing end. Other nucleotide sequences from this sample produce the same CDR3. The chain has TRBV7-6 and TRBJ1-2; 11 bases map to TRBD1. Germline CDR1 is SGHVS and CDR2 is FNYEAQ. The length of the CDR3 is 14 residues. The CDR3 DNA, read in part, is TGTGCCAGCAGCTTAGGGGGACAGGGGGGGGGC. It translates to CASSLGGQGGG. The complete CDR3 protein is CASSLGGQGGGYTF.

CDR3 sequence reads: CASKLANTGELFF. The DNA read from the CDR3 is TGTGCCAGTAAACTAGCGAACACCGGGGAG. V gene TRBV7-9 combines with J gene TRBJ2-2; TRBD2 might be the D (5 bases). The CDR3 end lies 3 residues beyond the end of the read and is filled in from the germline J gene. Germline V gene sequence: CDR1 SEHNR, CDR2 FQNEAQ (reference sequence). The CDR3 has 13 amino acids. V lost 9 bases, J lost 0 bases, and 8 bases lay in between.

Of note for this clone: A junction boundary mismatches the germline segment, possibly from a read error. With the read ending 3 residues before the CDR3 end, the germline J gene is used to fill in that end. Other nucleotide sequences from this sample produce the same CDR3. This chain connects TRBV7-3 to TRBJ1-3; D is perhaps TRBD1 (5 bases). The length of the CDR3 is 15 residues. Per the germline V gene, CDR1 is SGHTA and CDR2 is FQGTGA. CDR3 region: CASSLGGERGNTIYF. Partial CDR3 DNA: TGTGCCAGCAGCTTAGGCGGAGAGAGGGGAAACACA. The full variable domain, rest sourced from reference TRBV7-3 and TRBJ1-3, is GAGVSQTPSNKVTEKGKYVELRCDPISGHTALYWYRQSLGQGPEFLIYFQGTGAADDSGLPNDRFFAVRPEGSVSTLKIQRTERGDSAVYLCASSLGGERGNTIYFGEGSWLTVV.

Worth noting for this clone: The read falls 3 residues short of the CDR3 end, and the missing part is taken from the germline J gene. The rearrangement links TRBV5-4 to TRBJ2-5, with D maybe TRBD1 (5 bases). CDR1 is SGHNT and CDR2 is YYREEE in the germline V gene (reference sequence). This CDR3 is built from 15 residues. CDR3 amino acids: CASSFKGLGTDTQYF. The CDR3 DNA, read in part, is TGTGCCAGCAGCTTCAAGGGGCTGGGCACAGATACC.

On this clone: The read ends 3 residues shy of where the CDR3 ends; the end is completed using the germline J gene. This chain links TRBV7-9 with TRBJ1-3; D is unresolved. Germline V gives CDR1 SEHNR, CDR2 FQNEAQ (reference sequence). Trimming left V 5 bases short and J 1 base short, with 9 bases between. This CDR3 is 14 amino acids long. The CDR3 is CASSQTQSGNTIYF. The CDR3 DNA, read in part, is TGTGCCAGCAGCCAAACACAATCTGGAAACACC.

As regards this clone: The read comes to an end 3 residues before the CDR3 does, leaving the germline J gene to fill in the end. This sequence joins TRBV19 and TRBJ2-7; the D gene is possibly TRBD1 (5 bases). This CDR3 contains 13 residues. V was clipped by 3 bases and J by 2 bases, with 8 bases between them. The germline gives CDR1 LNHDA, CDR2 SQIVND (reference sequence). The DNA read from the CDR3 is TGTGCCAGTAGTATTACAGGAACCTACGAG. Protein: CASSITGTYE. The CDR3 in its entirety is CASSITGTYEQYF.

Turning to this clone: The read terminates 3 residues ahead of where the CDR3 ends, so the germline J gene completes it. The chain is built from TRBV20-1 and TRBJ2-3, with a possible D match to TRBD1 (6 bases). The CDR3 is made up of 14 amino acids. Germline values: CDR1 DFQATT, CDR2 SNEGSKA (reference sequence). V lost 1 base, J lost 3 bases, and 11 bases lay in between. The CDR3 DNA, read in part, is TGCAGTGCTAGAGGCCAGGGGCGGACAGATACG. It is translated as CSARGQGRTDT. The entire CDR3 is CSARGQGRTDTQYF.

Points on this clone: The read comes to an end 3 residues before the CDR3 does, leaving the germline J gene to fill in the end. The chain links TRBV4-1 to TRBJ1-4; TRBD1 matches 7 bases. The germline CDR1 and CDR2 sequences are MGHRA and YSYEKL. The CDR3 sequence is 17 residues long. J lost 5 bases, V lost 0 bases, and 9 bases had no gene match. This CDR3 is CASSQDPGRGRNEKLFF. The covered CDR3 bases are TGCGCCAGCAGCCAAGATCCTGGAAGGGGGCGAAATGAAAAA.

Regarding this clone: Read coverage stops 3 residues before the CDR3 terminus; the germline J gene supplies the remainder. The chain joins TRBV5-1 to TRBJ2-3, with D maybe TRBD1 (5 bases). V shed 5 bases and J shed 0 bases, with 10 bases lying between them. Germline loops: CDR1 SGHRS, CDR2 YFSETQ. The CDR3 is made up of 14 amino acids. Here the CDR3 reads CASRLQVSTDTQYF. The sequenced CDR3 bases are TGCGCCAGCAGATTACAGGTTAGCACAGATACG.